The 3 T cell receptor beta chains below were found in one sample sequenced in a study of cytomegalovirus exposure and HLA in healthy donors. With 60 Vbeta and 13 Jbeta primers, the PCR was carried out. The data were produced by immunoSEQ multiplex PCR, yet TCRdb's version contains in-frame clones alone and is incomplete. This table has 150,000 to 200,000 clones, roughly four fifths appearing once. The sample consisted of PBMCs. The source is a middle-aged woman in good health and CMV-seronegative.

The CDR3 DNA follows: TGTGCCAGCAGCCAAGCAGCTGACAGGGTGCATGCTTTCTTT. It yields the protein CASSQAADRVHAFF. The chain combines TRBV4-2 with TRBJ1-1; 7 bases agree with TRBD1. Germline V gives CDR1 LGHNA, CDR2 YNFKEQ. There are 14 residues in the CDR3. V shed 1 base, J shed 11 bases, and the junction held 10 bases outside the gene matches.

This clone was found once. The rearrangement links TRBV6-5 to TRBJ1-6; D unclear. The ends were cut back, 6 bases at V and 5 bases at J, with 11 bases in the middle. Germline CDR1 is MNHEY and CDR2 is SVGAGI. CDR3 length equals 14 residues. CDR3 protein: CASSGRGDNSPLHF. CDR3 DNA: TGTGCCAGCAGCGGAAGAGGCGATAATTCACCCCTCCACTTT.

The CDR3 nucleotides read TGTGCCAGCAGTAAGGGGCCTGGTGGTGGCTACACCTTC. The encoded protein is CASSKGPGGGYTF. The chain is built from TRBV6-1 and TRBJ1-2; a possible D gene is TRBD1 (5 bases). CDR1 MNHNS and CDR2 SASEGT come from the germline V gene. V was pared by 5 bases and J by 7 bases, with 14 bases between. This CDR3 is built from 13 residues.